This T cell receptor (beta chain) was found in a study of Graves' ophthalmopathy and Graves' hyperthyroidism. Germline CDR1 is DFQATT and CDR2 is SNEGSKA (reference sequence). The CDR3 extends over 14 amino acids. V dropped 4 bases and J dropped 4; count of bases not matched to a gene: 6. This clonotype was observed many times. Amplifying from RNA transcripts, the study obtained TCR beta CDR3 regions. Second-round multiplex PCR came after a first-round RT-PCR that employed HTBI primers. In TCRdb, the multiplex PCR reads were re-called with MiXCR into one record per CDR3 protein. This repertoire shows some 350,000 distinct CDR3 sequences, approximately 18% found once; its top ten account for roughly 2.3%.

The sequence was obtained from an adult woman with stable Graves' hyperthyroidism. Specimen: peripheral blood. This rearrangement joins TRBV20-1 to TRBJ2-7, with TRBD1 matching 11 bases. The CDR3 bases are TGCAGTGCTATTTCCGGGACAGGGGGTTACGAGCAGTACTTC. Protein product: CSAISGTGGYEQYF.